A single sample gave rise to the 26 T cell receptor beta chains below, sequenced in a study of cytotoxic CD8 clonotypes in ibrutinib-treated CLL. Some clones are missing from TCRdb's copy, which holds only in-frame ones; the method was immunoSEQ multiplex PCR. Of more than 110,000 clones in the sample, approximately 89% are singletons; the top ten hold roughly a tenth. Sequences were derived from PBMCs, sampled after 12 months of ibrutinib treatment. Receptors were obtained from a human donor with chronic lymphocytic leukemia.

J is TRBJ2-5 and V is TRBV30; D uncertain. CDR1 and CDR2 (germline): GTSNPN, SVGIG (reference sequence). The CDR3 runs to 13 residues. V was shortened by 0 bases and J by 3 bases, with 8 bases between the two germline ends. The CDR3 DNA sequence: TGTGCCTGGAGTGTACGCCTCGAAGAGACCCAGTACTTC. This codes for CAWSVRLEETQYF.

CDR3 residues: CASTGRRGTYEQYF. Written as DNA, the CDR3 is TGTGCCAGCACAGGGAGGAGGGGAACCTACGAGCAGTACTTC. The rearrangement uses TRBV5-8 and TRBJ2-7, with D possibly TRBD2 on 6 matching bases. V lost 6 bases to trimming and J lost 2 bases, with 15 bases between them. The germline CDR1 and CDR2 sequences are SGHTS and YDEGEE. This CDR3 comprises 14 residues. The whole variable domain, remainder taken from reference TRBV5-8 and TRBJ2-7, is EAGVTQSPTHLIKTRGQQATLRCSPISGHTSVYWYQQALGLGLQFLLWYDEGEERNRGNFPPRFSGRQFPNYSSELNVNALELEDSALYLCASTGRRGTYEQYFGPGTRLTVT.

The rearrangement joins TRBV2 to TRBJ1-1; unclear D gene. Germline CDR1 SNHLY, CDR2 FYNNEI. The CDR3 has 12 amino acids. Between the trimmed V and J ends, which lost 5 bases and 1 base, there was a span of 5 bases. Here the CDR3 DNA reads TGTGCCAGCAGTTTTTCGAACACTGAAGCTTTCTTT. It yields the protein CASSFSNTEAFF.

The J gene is TRBJ2-7, the V gene TRBV19; 7 bases fit TRBD1. V lost 5 bases, J lost 2 bases, and 12 bases stayed unmatched. The V gene's germline CDR1 is LNHDA and CDR2 SQIVND (reference sequence). This CDR3 is built from 16 residues. CDR3 in amino acids: CASSSLPGQRTYEQYF. CDR3 nucleotides: TGTGCCAGTAGTTCGCTACCGGGACAGAGAACCTACGAGCAGTACTTC.

This clone was recorded a few times. CDR3 nucleotides: TGTGCCAGCAGCTTGTTTGGCGAGCTGGGCAATCAGCCCCAGCATTTT. Translating gives CASSLFGELGNQPQHF. The V gene is TRBV5-6, the J gene TRBJ1-5; no firm D call. The germline gives CDR1 SGHDT, CDR2 YYEEEE. The CDR3 extends over 16 amino acids. V was trimmed by 1 base and J by 2 bases, leaving 13 bases between them.

This chain connects TRBV27 to TRBJ2-1, with TRBD2 identical over 16 bases. Germline V CDR1 and CDR2: MNHEY, SMNVEV (reference sequence). The CDR3 sequence is 15 residues long. Trimming took 6 bases from V and 8 from J; bases not matched to a gene: 4. The CDR3 DNA reads TGTGCCAGCAGAACGGGACTAGCGGGAGGGCATGAGCAGTTCTTC. This sequence encodes CASRTGLAGGHEQFF.

The chain has TRBV7-2 and TRBJ2-1, with D perhaps matching TRBD1 (5 bases). The germline V and J ends were trimmed by 5 bases and 6 bases, with 14 bases remaining between them. CDR3 length: 14 residues. The V gene's germline CDR1 is SGHTA and CDR2 FQGNSA. In nucleotides, the CDR3 is TGTGCCAGCAGCCAAGGTGGGGCGGTCAATGAGCAGTTCTTC. This translates into CASSQGGAVNEQFF.

The chain employs TRBV19 and TRBJ2-7; 16 nucleotides line up with TRBD2. V shed 3 bases and J 3 bases; nucleotides not matched to a gene: 26. In germline, CDR1 is LNHDA, CDR2 SQIVND (reference sequence). The CDR3 sequence is 24 residues long. CDR3 loop: CASSIQPGQYTPGTSGRAFYEQYF. The CDR3 DNA is TGTGCCAGTAGTATTCAGCCGGGACAGTATACGCCGGGGACTAGCGGGAGGGCCTTCTACGAGCAGTACTTC.

The CDR3 loop is CASSYSGKRGYTEAFF. CDR3 nucleotide sequence: TGTGCCAGCAGTTACTCGGGCAAACGAGGATACACTGAAGCTTTCTTT. This chain links TRBV6-5 with TRBJ1-1; D gene uncertain. The length of the CDR3 is 16 residues. V lost 0 bases and J lost 3, with 14 bases in between. Germline-derived CDR1 and CDR2 are MNHEY and SVGAGI.

The genes are TRBV27 and TRBJ1-3; 8 bases match TRBD1. CDR3 length: 15 amino acids. Germline V gene lookup returns CDR1 MNHEY and CDR2 SMNVEV (reference sequence). The ends lost 6 bases at V and 8 bases at J; junction bases unmatched: 12. The CDR3, as DNA: TGTGCCAGCAGAATCCGAGGACAGGGTTTGGACACCATATATTTT. Translated: CASRIRGQGLDTIYF.

A remark on this clone: Other DNA sequences from this sample encode an identical CDR3 as well. The CDR3, as DNA: TGTGCCAGCAGTCCTGGCCAAGAGACCCAGTACTTC. Amino acids: CASSPGQETQYF. V gene TRBV28 combines with J gene TRBJ2-5; D remains ambiguous. V dropped 5 bases and J dropped 1 base, with 5 bases sitting between them. The CDR3 covers 12 residues. Per germline, CDR1 MDHEN and CDR2 SYDVKM. Complete variable domain (other parts from reference TRBV28 and TRBJ2-5): DVKVTQSSRYLVKRTGEKVFLECVQDMDHENMFWYRQDPGLGLRLIYFSYDVKMKEKGDIPEGYSVSREKKERFSLILESASTNQTSMYLCASSPGQETQYFGPGTRLLVL.

The chain uses TRBV4-1 and TRBJ2-3; 14 nucleotides match TRBD2. Trimming took 0 bases from V and 3 from J; bases not matched to a gene: 5. Germline V CDR1 and CDR2: MGHRA, YSYEKL. This CDR3 is 18 amino acids long. The CDR3 reads CASSQEGGLAGDTDTQYF. Written as DNA, the CDR3 is TGCGCCAGCAGCCAAGAGGGGGGACTAGCGGGAGATACAGATACGCAGTATTTT.

CDR3 amino acids: CATLQGGSQPQHF. CDR3 nucleotides: TGTGCCACCTTACAGGGAGGGAGTCAGCCCCAGCATTTT. The chain couples TRBV6-7 to TRBJ1-5; perhaps TRBD1 as D (6 bases). TRBV6-7 is an open reading frame, and its role is uncertain. Trimming removed 10 bases from V and 6 bases from J, with 16 bases in between. CDR3 length: 13 residues.

Only a few counts were recorded for this clone. CDR3 coding DNA: TGTGCCAGCAGCCAAGCGTTCGACAACATTCAGTACTTC. Its translation: CASSQAFDNIQYF. The genes are TRBV14 and TRBJ2-4; D remains unclear. Germline assignment: CDR1 SGHDN and CDR2 FVKESK. Deletions cut 1 base from V and 7 bases from J, with 8 bases between. The CDR3 loop spans 13 amino acids.

The chain links TRBV27 to TRBJ2-2; D perhaps matches TRBD2 (6 bases). Trimming pared 2 bases from V and 7 bases from J, leaving 14 bases between. Germline lookup yields CDR1 MNHEY and CDR2 SMNVEV (reference sequence). This CDR3 spans 15 amino acids. The CDR3 nucleotides read TGTGCCAGCAGTTTAAAGATAGCGGTCGGCGGGGAGCTGTTTTTT. Protein sequence: CASSLKIAVGGELFF.

The chain has TRBV11-2 and TRBJ1-2; 7 bases fit TRBD1. This CDR3 is 12 amino acids long. In germline, CDR1 is SGHAT, CDR2 FQNNGV. J was trimmed by 7 bases and V by 2 bases; bases with no gene match: 1. CDR3 nucleotide sequence: TGTGCCAGCAGCTTACAGGGGGGTGGCTACACCTTC. This gives the protein CASSLQGGGYTF.

The chain is built from TRBV4-3 and TRBJ2-5; D gene uncertain. The germline V gene has CDR1 LGHNA and CDR2 YSLEER. The CDR3 runs 14 residues. Trimming removed 1 base from V and 5 bases from J, with 11 bases in between. The CDR3, as DNA: TGCGCCAGCAGCCAAGTTATAGGGTGGGAGACCCAGTACTTC. It specifies CASSQVIGWETQYF.

The gene calls are TRBV9 and TRBJ2-1; D not certain. CDR1 SGDLS and CDR2 YYNGEE come from the germline V gene. This CDR3 region has 12 residues. Deletions cut 4 bases from V and 6 bases from J, with 8 bases between. The CDR3 spells CASSMGANEQFF. CDR3 nucleotide sequence: TGTGCCAGCAGCATGGGTGCCAATGAGCAGTTCTTC.

The chain carries TRBV11-2 and TRBJ1-1, with no clear D. The CDR3 extends over 12 amino acids. Germline CDR1 and CDR2: SGHAT and FQNNGV. Trimming removed 5 bases from V and 6 bases from J, with 10 bases in between. In nucleotides, the CDR3 is TGTGCCAGCAGCCCCTGGGGTCCTGAAGCTTTCTTT. It yields the protein CASSPWGPEAFF.

Written as DNA, the CDR3 is TGTGCCAGCAGACCCGGGACATCGAACACTGAAGCTTTCTTT. Its translation is CASRPGTSNTEAFF. The chain joins TRBV9 to TRBJ1-1, with D maybe TRBD1 (6 bases). From germline, CDR1 is SGDLS and CDR2 YYNGEE. Trimming removed 5 bases from V and 1 base from J, with 12 bases in between. The CDR3 length is 14 residues. Full variable domain (remainder filled in from reference TRBV9 and TRBJ1-1): DSGVTQTPKHLITATGQRVTLRCSPRSGDLSVYWYQQSLDQGLQFLIQYYNGEERAKGNILERFSAQQFPDLHSELNLSSLELGDSALYFCASRPGTSNTEAFFGQGTRLTVV.

The gene calls are TRBV25-1 and TRBJ2-1; TRBD1 might be the D (5 bases). The V and J ends lost 3 bases and 10 bases respectively, with 13 bases between them. This CDR3 contains 13 residues. CDR1 is MGHDK and CDR2 is SYGVNS in the germline V gene. The CDR3 protein is CASSDSGRGEQFF. The CDR3 nucleotides read TGTGCCAGCAGTGACTCAGGGCGAGGAGAGCAGTTCTTC.

The V and J genes are TRBV7-3 and TRBJ2-3; D may be TRBD1 or TRBD2 (5 bases each). Trimming shortened V by 5 bases and J by 10 bases, and 13 bases separated the two germline ends. The CDR3 has 12 amino acids. The V gene's germline CDR1 is SGHTA and CDR2 FQGTGA. Here the CDR3 DNA reads TGTGCCAGCAGCCGTATTCCGGGACCGCAGTATTTT. It codes for CASSRIPGPQYF.

To note about this clone: Germline is not matched at one junction end, which may reflect a read error. V usage is TRBV10-1 and J usage is TRBJ2-7, with D perhaps TRBD1 (6 bases). Germline CDR1 and CDR2: WNHNN and SYGVQD (reference sequence). This CDR3 has 13 residues. This chain's CDR3 is CASSESFTGQRHF. CDR3 DNA: TGCGCCAGCAGTGAGTCGTTTACAGGACAGAGACACTTC.

The chain joins TRBV5-4 to TRBJ2-3, with a tentative D call TRBD2 (5 bases). The CDR3 loop spans 17 amino acids. Germline lookup yields CDR1 SGHNT and CDR2 YYREEE (reference sequence). The V end was cut by 2 bases, the J end by 6 bases, with 22 bases between. CDR3 region: CASSFPEEGPRSDTQYF. CDR3 coding DNA: TGTGCCAGCAGCTTCCCGGAAGAGGGCCCCCGTAGCGATACGCAGTATTTT.

The chain uses TRBV6-5 and TRBJ2-3; no reliable D call. Trimming took 0 bases from V and 5 from J, leaving 9 bases between them. This CDR3 contains 14 residues. Germline CDR1 reads MNHEY; CDR2 reads SVGAGI. CDR3 nucleotide sequence: TGTGCCAGCAGTTACTCCCCAGACCGAGATACGCAGTATTTT. As protein: CASSYSPDRDTQYF.

The J gene is TRBJ2-7, the V gene TRBV29-1; D is unclear. Germline CDR1 and CDR2: SQVTM and ANQGSEA. Trimming removed 8 bases from V and 5 bases from J, with 16 bases in between. The CDR3 has 12 residues. The CDR3 DNA follows: TGCAGCTTTTCCACTGAACCCGACGAGCAGTACTTC. Protein product: CSFSTEPDEQYF.